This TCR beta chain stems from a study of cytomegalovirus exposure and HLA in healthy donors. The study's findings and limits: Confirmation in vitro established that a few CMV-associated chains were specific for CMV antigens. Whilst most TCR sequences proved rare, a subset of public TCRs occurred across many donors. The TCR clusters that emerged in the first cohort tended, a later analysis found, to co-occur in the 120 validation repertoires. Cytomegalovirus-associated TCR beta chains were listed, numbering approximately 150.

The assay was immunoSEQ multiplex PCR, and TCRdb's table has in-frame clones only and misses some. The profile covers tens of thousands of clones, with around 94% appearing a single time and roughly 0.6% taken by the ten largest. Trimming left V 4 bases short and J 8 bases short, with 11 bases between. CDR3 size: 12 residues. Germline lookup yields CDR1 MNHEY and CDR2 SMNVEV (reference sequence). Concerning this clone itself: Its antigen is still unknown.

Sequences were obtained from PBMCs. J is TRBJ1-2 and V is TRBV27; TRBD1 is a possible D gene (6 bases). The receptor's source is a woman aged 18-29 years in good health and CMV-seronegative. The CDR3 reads CASSYPGEGYTF. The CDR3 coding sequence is TGTGCCAGCAGTTATCCAGGGGAAGGCTACACCTTC.